The clone carrying this TCR beta chain was seen ten or more times. This entry is derived from a study of shared clonotypes between healthy human individuals. Free of recent acute infections or vaccinations, the donors were healthy HIV-negative adults. Deep-level settings were used for running the assay. TCRdb's copy holds only in-frame clones and misses some; the assay was immunoSEQ multiplex PCR. The profile shows around 79,000 clones, under 65% of them singletons. The junction had 1 base not matched to a gene; V was cut back by 3 bases and J by 9 bases. The CDR3 sequence is 12 residues long. CDR1 SGHVS and CDR2 FQNEAQ come from the germline V gene.

The sequencing sample was made of memory CD8+ T cells sorted from blood. Subset of the sample: CD45RO+ cells pooled with CCR7-negative TemRA cells. The chain is built from TRBV7-8 and TRBJ1-5, with 8 bases fitting TRBD1. This receptor was taken from a man aged 30-40 years in good health. CDR3 loop: CASSLGTGPQHF. The CDR3 coding sequence is TGTGCCAGCAGCTTGGGGACAGGGCCCCAGCATTTT.